One and the same sample provided the 15 T cell receptor beta chains below, sequenced in a study of shared clonotypes between healthy human individuals. Sequenced by immunoSEQ multiplex PCR; TCRdb stores in-frame clones only, minus some. The sample lists 400,000 or so clones; about 96% were seen once. Sequencing used memory CD8+ T cells sorted from blood. The subset was: CD45RO+ cells pooled with CCR7-negative TemRA cells. These receptors were taken from a man aged 25 to 45 in good health.

The chain uses TRBV7-3 and TRBJ2-2; 10 nucleotides align to TRBD1. Germline CDR1 and CDR2: SGHTA and FQGTGA. The ends lost 5 bases at V and 6 bases at J; junction bases unmatched: 12. The CDR3 totals 17 residues. DNA of the CDR3: TGTGCCAGCAGCAAAGCCGGGACAGGGGCTAGGGCCGGGGAGCTGTTTTTT. As protein: CASSKAGTGARAGELFF.

The chain combines TRBV27 with TRBJ1-1, with 11 bases aligning to TRBD1. Per the germline V gene, CDR1 is MNHEY and CDR2 is SMNVEV (reference sequence). The CDR3 is 13 amino acids. V lost 7 bases and J lost 7; bases outside the gene matches: 5. The CDR3 spells CASKGQGAIEAFF. CDR3 in DNA: TGTGCCAGCAAAGGACAGGGGGCGATTGAAGCTTTCTTT.

This clone appeared once. This sequence joins TRBV5-4 and TRBJ2-2; 10 positions agree with TRBD2. CDR3 size: 16 residues. CDR1 and CDR2 from the germline V gene are SGHNT and YYREEE (reference sequence). After removal of 0 bases from V and 3 bases from J, the junction contained 2 bases not matched to a gene. The DNA of the CDR3 is TGTGCCAGCAGCTTGGGAGCGGGAGGGGACACCGGGGAGCTGTTTTTT. Amino acids: CASSLGAGGDTGELFF.

Points on this clone: Other nucleotide sequences from this sample produce the same CDR3. This chain connects TRBV29-1 to TRBJ2-3; D is unclear. The V gene lost 1 base and the J gene lost 2 bases, with 10 bases spanning the gap. The CDR3 totals 14 residues. Germline V lookup: CDR1 SQVTM, CDR2 ANQGSEA. CDR3 nucleotide sequence: TGCAGCGTTGAAGGAGTGAGATCCACAGATACGCAGTATTTT. This codes for CSVEGVRSTDTQYF.

The chain has TRBV13 and TRBJ2-6; no definite D call. Trimming shortened V by 1 base and J by 0 bases, and 4 bases separated the two germline ends. This CDR3 region has 15 residues. CDR1 is PRHDT and CDR2 is FYEKMQ in the germline V gene (reference sequence). The CDR3 DNA is TGTGCCAGCAGCTTAGTGGGCTCTGGGGCCAACGTCCTGACTTTC. Protein product: CASSLVGSGANVLTF.

The chain joins TRBV9 to TRBJ2-1; D remains ambiguous. V dropped 2 bases and J dropped 3 bases, with 6 bases sitting between them. Germline V gene sequence: CDR1 SGDLS, CDR2 YYNGEE. This CDR3 region has 13 residues. The CDR3 protein is CASSVADYNEQFF. The CDR3, as DNA: TGTGCCAGCAGCGTGGCGGACTACAATGAGCAGTTCTTC.

V is TRBV5-1 and J is TRBJ2-1, with 13 bases matching TRBD2. Germline V lookup: CDR1 SGHRS, CDR2 YFSETQ. The CDR3 is 16 residues long. V gave up 4 bases and J gave up 9 bases; unmatched junction bases: 10. The CDR3 loop is CASSPDGLAGAGEQFF. CDR3 in DNA: TGCGCCAGCAGCCCCGATGGACTAGCGGGAGCGGGTGAGCAGTTCTTC.

This clone was observed once. J is TRBJ2-5 and V is TRBV6-1; the D gene is possibly TRBD1 (5 bases). V was cut by 3 bases and J by 1 base, with 9 bases left in between. The CDR3 runs 14 residues. The germline V gene has CDR1 MNHNS and CDR2 SASEGT. CDR3 nucleotide sequence: TGTGCCAGCAGTGACAGGGTGGCCCAAGAGACCCAGTACTTC. This codes for CASSDRVAQETQYF.

The rearrangement joins TRBV30 to TRBJ1-5, with a weak D call TRBD1 (5 bases). Germline loops: CDR1 GTSNPN, CDR2 SVGIG (reference sequence). The V and J ends lost 0 bases and 0 bases respectively, with 6 bases between them. This CDR3 has 14 residues. The CDR3 is CAWSVQDSNQPQHF. As DNA, the CDR3 is TGTGCCTGGAGTGTACAGGATAGCAATCAGCCCCAGCATTTT.

This chain joins TRBV6-6 and TRBJ1-3; D possibly corresponds to TRBD1 (5 bases). The CDR3 extends over 14 amino acids. The V end was cut by 7 bases, the J end by 2 bases, with 12 bases between. From germline, CDR1 is MNHNY and CDR2 SVGAGI (reference sequence). The CDR3 DNA sequence: TGTGCCAGCACCATCGGGGGAACTGGAAACACCATATATTTT. Protein product: CASTIGGTGNTIYF.

V is TRBV28 and J is TRBJ2-1; possibly TRBD2 for D (5 bases). The V gene lost 3 bases and the J gene lost 3 bases, with 15 bases spanning the gap. Germline V gene sequence: CDR1 MDHEN, CDR2 SYDVKM. The CDR3 runs 16 residues. The CDR3 sequence is CASSLFRLRDYNEQFF. For the CDR3, the DNA is TGTGCCAGCAGTTTGTTTCGACTAAGGGACTACAATGAGCAGTTCTTC.

This clone was recorded once. The chain combines TRBV10-3 with TRBJ2-1; D ambiguous. Trimming stripped 5 bases from V and 0 bases from J, with 8 bases between. The CDR3 extends over 14 amino acids. Germline lookup yields CDR1 ENHRY and CDR2 SYGVKD. The CDR3 reads CAISFQNSYNEQFF. In nucleotides, the CDR3 is TGTGCCATCAGTTTCCAGAACTCCTACAATGAGCAGTTCTTC.

This chain joins TRBV10-1 and TRBJ1-1, with TRBD1 as a possible D gene (5 bases). This CDR3 has 14 amino acids. The germline V gene encodes CDR1 WNHNN and CDR2 SYGVQD (reference sequence). Trimming took 2 bases from V and 0 from J, leaving 7 bases between them. The CDR3 DNA follows: TGCGCCAGCAGTGAGGGGGGAGTGAACACTGAAGCTTTCTTT. It translates to CASSEGGVNTEAFF.

The chain joins TRBV30 to TRBJ1-4, with 8 bases that match TRBD1. The CDR3 length is 17 residues. V lost 0 bases, J lost 4 bases, and 10 bases stayed unmatched. Germline V gene lookup returns CDR1 GTSNPN and CDR2 SVGIG (reference sequence). The CDR3 reads CAWSVRGTGGLNEKLFF. In DNA, the CDR3 is TGTGCCTGGAGTGTAAGGGGGACAGGTGGCCTTAATGAAAAACTGTTTTTT.

The chain recombines TRBV19 with TRBJ2-1; D is undetermined. V gave up 3 bases and J gave up 6 bases, with 12 bases separating them. The CDR3 extends over 14 amino acids. Germline-derived CDR1 and CDR2 are LNHDA and SQIVND (reference sequence). The CDR3: CASSMSLRSNEQFF. The CDR3 DNA is TGTGCCAGTAGTATGAGTCTCAGGAGCAATGAGCAGTTCTTC.